The 26 T cell receptor beta chains given below trace back to one sample, sequenced in a study of blood T cell repertoires in COVID-19. The repertoire was sequenced with immunoSEQ multiplex PCR; TCRdb's copy has only in-frame clones and lacks some. This sample has more than 350,000 clones, with roughly 90% found just once. The material sequenced was peripheral blood. These TCRs come from a young woman with COVID-19, enrolled during active disease.

V and J are TRBV9 and TRBJ1-2; no firm D call. This CDR3 comprises 16 residues. Trimming shortened V by 4 bases and J by 6 bases, and 22 bases separated the two germline ends. Germline CDR1 SGDLS, CDR2 YYNGEE. CDR3 region: CASSPQSQDFSHGYTF. The CDR3 DNA reads as TGTGCCAGCAGCCCCCAGTCCCAGGACTTTTCGCATGGCTACACCTTC.

The V call is TRBV7-9, the J call TRBJ1-2; 9 bases align to TRBD1. V lost 5 bases to trimming and J lost 5 bases; unmatched junction nucleotides: 6. Germline loops: CDR1 SEHNR, CDR2 FQNEAQ (reference sequence). The CDR3 is 14 residues long. CDR3 region: CASSQGTGPYGYTF. Here the CDR3 DNA reads TGTGCCAGCAGCCAGGGGACAGGGCCTTATGGCTACACCTTC. Full variable domain (remainder filled in from reference TRBV7-9 and TRBJ1-2): DTGVSQNPRHKITKRGQNVTFRCDPISEHNRLYWYRQTLGQGPEFLTYFQNEAQLEKSRLLSDRFSAERPKGSFSTLEIQRTEQGDSAMYLCASSQGTGPYGYTFGSGTRLTVV.

The chain joins TRBV6-2 or TRBV6-3 to TRBJ2-5; D is perhaps TRBD2 (6 bases). V was clipped by 6 bases and J by 4 bases, with 15 bases between them. Germline loops: CDR1 MNHEY, CDR2 SVGEGT. The CDR3 runs to 14 residues. CDR3 loop: CASSPFVGGETQYF. The CDR3 nucleotides read TGTGCCAGCAGCCCCTTTGTGGGAGGAGAGACCCAGTACTTC.

The V call is TRBV6-5, the J call TRBJ1-3; the D gene is possibly TRBD1 (5 bases). This CDR3 is built from 13 residues. Trimming cost V 5 bases and J 7 bases, with 12 bases left between them. Looked up from germline, CDR1 is MNHEY and CDR2 is SVGAGI. The CDR3: CASSTVGANTIYF. The DNA of the CDR3 is TGTGCCAGCAGTACCGTTGGGGCTAACACCATATATTTT.

The rearrangement links TRBV9 to TRBJ2-2, with 15 nucleotides matching TRBD2. Germline CDR1 SGDLS, CDR2 YYNGEE. The CDR3 loop spans 18 amino acids. V lost 4 bases, J lost 7 bases, and 11 bases stayed unmatched. The CDR3 reads CASSPFGLAGGRSGELFF. The CDR3 bases are TGTGCCAGCAGCCCATTCGGACTAGCGGGGGGGCGGAGCGGGGAGCTGTTTTTT.

This clone came up once. This chain connects TRBV9 to TRBJ1-5; D perhaps matches TRBD1 (6 bases). Trimming removed 8 bases from V and 1 base from J, with 16 bases in between. Germline CDR1 is SGDLS and CDR2 is YYNGEE. The CDR3 runs to 15 residues. CDR3 DNA sequence: TGTGCCAGTACCAAAGGGGGGGAAAGCAATCAGCCCCAGCATTTT. It specifies CASTKGGESNQPQHF.

The chain has TRBV3-1 (or the pseudogene TRBV3-2) and TRBJ1-2, with 9 bases identical to TRBD1. From germline, CDR1 is LGHDT and CDR2 YNNKEL (reference sequence). The junction had 6 bases not matched to a gene; V was cut back by 4 bases and J by 6 bases. The CDR3 is made up of 14 amino acids. The CDR3 is CASSLNRGRNGYTF. As DNA, the CDR3 is TGTGCCAGCAGCCTAAACAGGGGGCGGAATGGCTACACCTTC.

This clone occurred a few times. V gene TRBV9 combines with J gene TRBJ1-3, with D maybe TRBD1 (6 bases). CDR3 length: 15 residues. The V gene lost 0 bases and the J gene lost 1 base, with 8 bases spanning the gap. Germline V lookup: CDR1 SGDLS, CDR2 YYNGEE. The CDR3 sequence is CASSVEGGSGNTIYF. DNA for the CDR3: TGTGCCAGCAGCGTAGAAGGGGGATCTGGAAACACCATATATTTT.

The chain links TRBV30 to TRBJ1-1; 9 nucleotides line up with TRBD1. Germline V CDR1 and CDR2: GTSNPN, SVGIG (reference sequence). V was pared by 4 bases and J by 4 bases, with 4 bases of the junction left unmatched. CDR3 length: 13 residues. The CDR3 reads CAWMGTGTTEAFF. CDR3 nucleotide sequence: TGTGCCTGGATGGGGACAGGGACCACTGAAGCTTTCTTT.

V usage is TRBV19 and J usage is TRBJ2-3; 9 bases map to TRBD2. There are 14 residues in the CDR3. Trimming at V came to 8 bases and at J to 2 bases, leaving 5 bases not matched to a gene. The germline CDR1 and CDR2 sequences are LNHDA and SQIVND (reference sequence). In nucleotides, the CDR3 is TGTGCCAGTTCACGCGGGGGGGTCACAGATACGCAGTATTTT. Translation: CASSRGGVTDTQYF.

Comment on this clone: Within the sample, other DNA sequences also encode this same CDR3. The chain is built from TRBV10-1 and TRBJ2-2, with a weak D call TRBD2 (6 bases). The CDR3 totals 13 residues. Trimming stripped 2 bases from V and 6 bases from J, with 7 bases between. The germline gives CDR1 WNHNN, CDR2 SYGVQD (reference sequence). The CDR3 DNA follows: TGCGCCAGCAGTGAGGGCGGGGCCGGGGAGCTGTTTTTT. Amino acids: CASSEGGAGELFF.

The chain has TRBV4-3 and TRBJ2-7; a possible D gene is TRBD1 (5 bases). The V end was cut by 4 bases, the J end by 0 bases, with 10 bases between. The CDR3 has 14 residues. From germline, CDR1 is LGHNA and CDR2 YSLEER. CDR3 in DNA: TGCGCCAGCAGCCCAGACAGATACTCCTACGAGCAGTACTTC. Protein sequence: CASSPDRYSYEQYF.

CDR3: CASRSLAPSRETQYF. The CDR3 DNA sequence: TGTGCCAGCAGGTCACTAGCGCCAAGCCGGGAGACCCAGTACTTC. The genes are TRBV2 and TRBJ2-5; 7 bases are shared with TRBD2. Trimming took 6 bases from V and 5 from J; bases not matched to a gene: 12. CDR1 is SNHLY, CDR2 FYNNEI, per germline. The CDR3 totals 15 residues.

This chain connects TRBV10-3 to TRBJ1-2, with a tentative D call TRBD1 (5 bases). This CDR3 is 12 amino acids long. The ends were cut back, 10 bases at V and 4 bases at J, with 13 bases in the middle. Germline V CDR1 and CDR2: ENHRY, SYGVKD. The CDR3 DNA reads as TGTGCCAGGGGGGAGACGGCCTATGGCTACACCTTC. Translating gives CARGETAYGYTF.

The V and J genes are TRBV7-9 and TRBJ2-7, with 10 bases fitting TRBD2. The CDR3 has 14 residues. The V gene end was trimmed by 4 bases and the J gene end by 4 bases; junction bases not matched to a gene: 4. Germline CDR1 and CDR2: SEHNR and FQNEAQ (reference sequence). The CDR3 DNA is TGTGCCAGCAGCTCGATGACTAGCGGGTACGAGCAGTACGTC. Translated: CASSSMTSGYEQYV.

This clone was seen at least ten times. This sequence joins TRBV9 and TRBJ1-1; 8 bases are a match to TRBD1. J gave up 1 base and V 0 bases, and 2 bases lay outside the gene matches. The CDR3 is made up of 15 amino acids. Germline loops: CDR1 SGDLS, CDR2 YYNGEE. CDR3 protein: CASSVGGQANTEAFF. CDR3 sequence (DNA): TGTGCCAGCAGCGTAGGGGGACAGGCGAACACTGAAGCTTTCTTT.

This chain's CDR3 is CASSRVAESTDTQYF. The CDR3 region has the DNA TGTGCCAGCAGCCGAGTAGCAGAGAGCACAGATACGCAGTATTTT. The rearrangement links TRBV14 to TRBJ2-3; D uncertain. Per germline, CDR1 SGHDN and CDR2 FVKESK. V gave up 4 bases and J gave up 0 bases, with 11 bases separating them. The CDR3 loop spans 15 amino acids. Full variable domain (remainder filled in from reference TRBV14 and TRBJ2-3): EAGVTQFPSHSVIEKGQTVTLRCDPISGHDNLYWYRRVMGKEIKFLLHFVKESKQDESGMPNNRFLAERTGGTYSTLKVQPAELEDSGVYFCASSRVAESTDTQYFGPGTRLTVL.

This rearrangement joins TRBV7-9 to TRBJ2-1; D may be TRBD2 (5 bases). The CDR3 runs 14 residues. Per germline, CDR1 SEHNR and CDR2 FQNEAQ (reference sequence). Between the trimmed V and J ends, which lost 8 bases and 3 bases, there was a span of 14 bases. CDR3 sequence: CASQSGGGYNEQFF. CDR3 bases: TGTGCCAGCCAGAGCGGAGGCGGCTACAATGAGCAGTTCTTC.

This clone has only a few counts. The chain employs TRBV7-9 and TRBJ1-5; 7 positions match TRBD1. CDR3 length: 14 residues. Trimming cost V 3 bases and J 5 bases; bases outside gene matches: 4. Germline V CDR1 and CDR2: SEHNR, FQNEAQ (reference sequence). In nucleotides, the CDR3 is TGTGCCAGCAGCTTTGCTGGGACAGATCAGCCCCAGCATTTT. Translation gives CASSFAGTDQPQHF.

Only one count was recorded for this clone. The chain joins TRBV29-1 to TRBJ2-3; D might be TRBD2 (5 bases). Germline CDR1 is SQVTM and CDR2 is ANQGSEA. Trimming cost V 6 bases and J 2 bases, with 15 bases left between them. This CDR3 contains 14 residues. The CDR3 nucleotides read TGCAGCGTGGACCTAGGACTCACCACAGATACGCAGTATTTT. Protein product: CSVDLGLTTDTQYF.

The V gene is TRBV3-1 (or the pseudogene TRBV3-2), the J gene TRBJ2-1; D uncertain. There are 12 residues in the CDR3. Trimming took 4 bases from V and 5 from J, leaving 6 bases between them. Germline V CDR1 and CDR2: LGHDT, YNNKEL (reference sequence). CDR3 sequence reads: CASSPTNNEQFF. The CDR3 nucleotides are TGTGCCAGCAGCCCTACCAACAATGAGCAGTTCTTC.

V usage is TRBV7-2 and J usage is TRBJ1-2; possibly TRBD1 for D (5 bases). CDR1 and CDR2 from the germline V gene are SGHTA and FQGNSA. Trimming shortened V by 5 bases and J by 5 bases, and 24 bases separated the two germline ends. The CDR3 loop spans 17 amino acids. CDR3 DNA sequence: TGTGCCAGCAGCCGCACCCTGGCAGGCAGCCGGGGGTATGGCTACACCTTC. Its protein is CASSRTLAGSRGYGYTF. The full variable domain, with the rest looked up from reference TRBV7-2 and TRBJ1-2, is GAGVSQSPSNKVTEKGKDVELRCDPISGHTALYWYRQSLGQGLEFLIYFQGNSAPDKSGLPSDRFSAERTGGSVSTLTIQRTQQEDSAVYLCASSRTLAGSRGYGYTFGSGTRLTVV.

The V and J genes are TRBV5-8 and TRBJ2-7; a weak D match, TRBD2 (6 bases). Germline CDR1 is SGHTS and CDR2 is YDEGEE. V lost 7 bases and J lost 3, with 17 bases in between. The CDR3 has 14 amino acids. CDR3 loop: CASVALAANYEQYV. The CDR3 DNA reads as TGTGCCAGCGTCGCCTTAGCGGCAAACTACGAGCAGTACGTC.

J is TRBJ2-2 and V is TRBV28; 7 bases align to TRBD1. Trimming took 5 bases from V and 3 from J; bases not matched to a gene: 3. CDR3 length: 14 amino acids. CDR1 and CDR2 from the germline V gene are MDHEN and SYDVKM. CDR3 residues: CASSTTGHTGELFF. CDR3 sequence (DNA): TGTGCCAGCAGTACGACAGGGCACACCGGGGAGCTGTTTTTT.

The DNA for the CDR3 is TGTGCCAGCAGCCAGGGACTAGCGGACACCGGGGAGCTGTTTTTT. This translates into CASSQGLADTGELFF. The chain joins TRBV14 to TRBJ2-2; 11 bases are shared with TRBD2. The CDR3 sequence is 15 residues long. CDR1 and CDR2 (germline): SGHDN, FVKESK. The ends lost 3 bases at V and 3 bases at J; junction bases unmatched: 0.

This clone was detected once. The chain recombines TRBV19 with TRBJ2-5; 7 bases are shared with TRBD2. V dropped 3 bases and J dropped 2; count of bases not matched to a gene: 3. CDR1 is LNHDA, CDR2 SQIVND, per germline (reference sequence). The CDR3 consists of 14 residues. DNA for the CDR3: TGTGCCAGTAGTATGGGCGGGAGACAAGAGACCCAGTACTTC. As protein: CASSMGGRQETQYF.